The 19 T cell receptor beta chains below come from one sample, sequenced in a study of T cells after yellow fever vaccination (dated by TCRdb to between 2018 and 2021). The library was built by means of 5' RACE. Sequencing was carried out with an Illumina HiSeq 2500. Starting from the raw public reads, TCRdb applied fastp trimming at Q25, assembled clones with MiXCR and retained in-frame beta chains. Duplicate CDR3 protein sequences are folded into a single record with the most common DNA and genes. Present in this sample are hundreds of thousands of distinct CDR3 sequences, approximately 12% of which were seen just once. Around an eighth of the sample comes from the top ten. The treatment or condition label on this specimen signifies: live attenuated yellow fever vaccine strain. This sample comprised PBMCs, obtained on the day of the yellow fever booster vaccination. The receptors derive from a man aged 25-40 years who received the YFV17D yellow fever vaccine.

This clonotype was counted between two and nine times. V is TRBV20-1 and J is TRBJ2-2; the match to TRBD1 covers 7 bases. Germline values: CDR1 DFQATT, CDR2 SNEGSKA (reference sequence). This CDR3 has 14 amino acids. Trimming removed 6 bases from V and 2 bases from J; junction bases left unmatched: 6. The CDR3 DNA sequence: TGCAGTGCATCCGGGACAGATAACACCGGGGAGCTGTTTTTT. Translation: CSASGTDNTGELFF.

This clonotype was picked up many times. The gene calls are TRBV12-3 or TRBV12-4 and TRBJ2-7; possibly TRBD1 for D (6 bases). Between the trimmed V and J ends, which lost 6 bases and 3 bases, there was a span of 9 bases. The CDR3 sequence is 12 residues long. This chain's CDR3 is CASRRQDYEQYF. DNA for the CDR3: TGTGCCAGCAGACGACAGGACTACGAGCAGTACTTC.

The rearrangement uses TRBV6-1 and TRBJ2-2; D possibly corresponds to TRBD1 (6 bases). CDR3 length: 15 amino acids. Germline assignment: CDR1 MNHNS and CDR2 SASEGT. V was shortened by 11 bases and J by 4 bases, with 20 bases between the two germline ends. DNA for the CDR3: TGTGCCGCCCTGGGGGCAGGGGAAGGCACCGGGGAGCTGTTTTTT. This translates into CAALGAGEGTGELFF.

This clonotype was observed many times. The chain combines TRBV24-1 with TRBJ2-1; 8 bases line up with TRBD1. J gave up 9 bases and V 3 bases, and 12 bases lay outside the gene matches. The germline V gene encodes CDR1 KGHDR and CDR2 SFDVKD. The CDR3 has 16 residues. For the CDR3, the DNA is TGTGCCACCAGTGATGCAAAGACAGGGGAGGCCAGTGAGCAGTTCTTC. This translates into CATSDAKTGEASEQFF.

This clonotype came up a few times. For the CDR3, the DNA is TGTGCCAGCAGCTTAAGCATGGGCGGCGCAGAAAAACTGTTTTTT. The encoded protein is CASSLSMGGAEKLFF. The V and J genes are TRBV7-8 and TRBJ1-4; D is ambiguous. This CDR3 region has 15 residues. Germline V gene lookup returns CDR1 SGHVS and CDR2 FQNEAQ. The ends were cut back, 2 bases at V and 8 bases at J, with 15 bases in the middle.

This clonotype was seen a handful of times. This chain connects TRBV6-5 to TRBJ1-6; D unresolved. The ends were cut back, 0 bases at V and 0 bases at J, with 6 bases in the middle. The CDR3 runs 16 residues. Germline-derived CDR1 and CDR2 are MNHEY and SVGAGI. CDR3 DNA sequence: TGTGCCAGCAGTTACTCATGGAGCTCCTATAATTCACCCCTCCACTTT. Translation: CASSYSWSSYNSPLHF.

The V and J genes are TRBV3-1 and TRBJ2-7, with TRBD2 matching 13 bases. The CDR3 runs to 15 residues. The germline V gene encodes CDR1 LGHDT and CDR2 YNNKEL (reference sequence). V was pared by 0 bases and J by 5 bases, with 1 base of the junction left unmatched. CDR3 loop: CASSQDGLAGDEQYF. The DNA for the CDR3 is TGTGCCAGCAGCCAAGATGGACTAGCGGGAGACGAGCAGTACTTC.

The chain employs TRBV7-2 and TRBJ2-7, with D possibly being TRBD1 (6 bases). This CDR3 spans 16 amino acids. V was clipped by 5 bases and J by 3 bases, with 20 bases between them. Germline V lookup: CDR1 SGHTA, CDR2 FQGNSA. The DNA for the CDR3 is TGTGCCAGCAGCACCACAGGGCCTCCTTCCTACTACGAGCAGTACTTC. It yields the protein CASSTTGPPSYYEQYF.

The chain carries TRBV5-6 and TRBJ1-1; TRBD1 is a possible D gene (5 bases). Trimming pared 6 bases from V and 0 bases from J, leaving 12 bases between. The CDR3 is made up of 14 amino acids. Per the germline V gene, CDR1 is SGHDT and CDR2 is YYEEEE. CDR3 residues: CASTTQGLNTEAFF. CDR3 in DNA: TGTGCCAGCACCACGCAGGGATTGAACACTGAAGCTTTCTTT.

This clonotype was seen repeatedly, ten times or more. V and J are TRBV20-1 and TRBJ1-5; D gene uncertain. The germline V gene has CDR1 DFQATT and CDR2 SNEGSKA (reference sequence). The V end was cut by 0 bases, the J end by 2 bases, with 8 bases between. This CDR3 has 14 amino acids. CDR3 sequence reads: CSARDPEGNQPQHF. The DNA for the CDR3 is TGCAGTGCTAGAGATCCGGAGGGCAATCAGCCCCAGCATTTT.

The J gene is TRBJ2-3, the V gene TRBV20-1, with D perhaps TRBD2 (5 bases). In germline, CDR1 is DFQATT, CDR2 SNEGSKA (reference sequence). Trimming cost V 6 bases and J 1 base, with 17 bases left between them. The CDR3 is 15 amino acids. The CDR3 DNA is TGCAGTGCCCCCCCGGAGGAGGCGGGCACAGATACGCAGTATTTT. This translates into CSAPPEEAGTDTQYF.

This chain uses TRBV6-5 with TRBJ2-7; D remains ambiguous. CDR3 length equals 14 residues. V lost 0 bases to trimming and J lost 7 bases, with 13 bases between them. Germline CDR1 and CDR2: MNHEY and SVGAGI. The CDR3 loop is CASSYSRTLREQYF. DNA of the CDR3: TGTGCCAGCAGTTACTCGAGAACCTTGAGGGAGCAGTACTTC.

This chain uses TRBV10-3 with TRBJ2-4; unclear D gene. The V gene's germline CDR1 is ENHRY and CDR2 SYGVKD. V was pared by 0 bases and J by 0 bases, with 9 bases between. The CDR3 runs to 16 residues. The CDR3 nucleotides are TGTGCCATCAGTGAGTCCTCAGGATTAGCCAAAAACATTCAGTACTTC. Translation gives CAISESSGLAKNIQYF.

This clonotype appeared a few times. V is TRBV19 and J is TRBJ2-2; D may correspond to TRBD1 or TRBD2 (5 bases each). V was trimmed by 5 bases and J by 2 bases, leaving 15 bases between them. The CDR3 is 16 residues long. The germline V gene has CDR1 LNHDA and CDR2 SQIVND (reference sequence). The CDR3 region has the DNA TGTGCCAGTAGTCCCTGGGGGAGCGGCAACACCGGGGAGCTGTTTTTT. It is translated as CASSPWGSGNTGELFF. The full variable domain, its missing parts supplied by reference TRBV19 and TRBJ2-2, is DGGITQSPKYLFRKEGQNVTLSCEQNLNHDAMYWYRQDPGQGLRLIYYSQIVNDFQKGDIAEGYSVSREKKESFPLTVTSAQKNPTAFYLCASSPWGSGNTGELFFGEGSRLTVL.

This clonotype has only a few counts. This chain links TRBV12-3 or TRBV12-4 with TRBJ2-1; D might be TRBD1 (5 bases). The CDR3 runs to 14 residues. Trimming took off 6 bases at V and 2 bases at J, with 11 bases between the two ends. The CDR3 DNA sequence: TGTGCCAGCAGCGAGCTGACAGCCTACAATGAGCAGTTCTTC. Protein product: CASSELTAYNEQFF.

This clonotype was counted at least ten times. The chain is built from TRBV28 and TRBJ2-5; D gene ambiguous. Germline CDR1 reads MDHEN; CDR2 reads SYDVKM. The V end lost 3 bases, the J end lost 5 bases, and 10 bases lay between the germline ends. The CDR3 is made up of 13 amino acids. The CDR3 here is CASSFPLSETQYF. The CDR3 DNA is TGTGCCAGCAGTTTCCCCCTATCGGAGACCCAGTACTTC.

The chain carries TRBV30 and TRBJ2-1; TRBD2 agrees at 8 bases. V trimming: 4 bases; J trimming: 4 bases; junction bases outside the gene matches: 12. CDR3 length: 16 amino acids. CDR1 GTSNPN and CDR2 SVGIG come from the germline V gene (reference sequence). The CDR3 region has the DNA TGTGCCTGGACCCCTTCCCCTAGCGGGTCGTACAATGAGCAGTTCTTC. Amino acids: CAWTPSPSGSYNEQFF.

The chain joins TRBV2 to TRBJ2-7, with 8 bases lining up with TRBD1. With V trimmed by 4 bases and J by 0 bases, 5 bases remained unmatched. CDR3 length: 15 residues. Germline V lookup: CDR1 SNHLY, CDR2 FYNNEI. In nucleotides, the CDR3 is TGTGCCAGCAGTGTCCGGGACAGGTCCTCCTACGAGCAGTACTTC. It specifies CASSVRDRSSYEQYF.

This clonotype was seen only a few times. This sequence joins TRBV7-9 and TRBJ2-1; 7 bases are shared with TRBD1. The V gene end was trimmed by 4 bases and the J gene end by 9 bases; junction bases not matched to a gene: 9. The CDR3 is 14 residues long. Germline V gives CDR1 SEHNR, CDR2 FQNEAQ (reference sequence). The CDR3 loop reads CASSSDDRVTEQFF. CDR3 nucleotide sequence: TGTGCCAGCAGCTCGGACGACAGGGTTACTGAGCAGTTCTTC.